This record looks at one TCR beta chain sequence and its context. Method: immunoSEQ multiplex PCR; TCRdb's copy keeps in-frame clones and lacks some. The repertoire holds over 200,000 clones, 75% to 90% seen once, with 3.7% in the top ten. This sample stems from a study of blood T cell repertoires in COVID-19. Overall study: The study drew acute and convalescent COVID-19 samples from the United States, Italy and Spain. PBMCs, B-cell-depleted T cells, or T cells were the source of the cDNA or gDNA that made up the material.

Across about two dozen US areas, participants ranged in age from about 18 to 89 years. Each exposed participant met a COVID-19 case in the 2 weeks preceding study entry. Germline values: CDR1 SGDLS, CDR2 YYNGEE. The CDR3 is made up of 13 amino acids. V was cut by 2 bases and J by 8 bases, with 12 bases left in between. The receptor was derived from a woman aged 30 to 39 who had been exposed to COVID-19. Sample: PBMCs or T cells enriched from blood (not recorded which). V usage is TRBV9 and J usage is TRBJ2-3, with unresolved D. CDR3 bases: TGTGCCAGCAGCGTGATTGGCGGCCGTACGCAGTATTTT. Translated: CASSVIGGRTQYF.